This T cell receptor beta chain stems from a study of shared clonotypes between healthy human individuals. Genomic DNA (from each subset) was split evenly across several immunoSEQ plates. This table comes from immunoSEQ multiplex PCR, and its TCRdb copy is limited to in-frame clones, with some not included. The sample lists 750,000 to 1,000,000 clones, 90% to 95% seen once, with under 30% in the top ten. The CDR3 loop spans 14 amino acids. Trimming took off 2 bases at V and 4 bases at J, with 11 bases between the two ends. Germline-derived CDR1 and CDR2 are WSHSY and SAAADI. Study observations and caveats: The sole specimen, blood, was sampled, and tissue repertoires likely differ. The study generally estimated greater richness for naive than memory subsets.

Of note for this clone: Antigen: not known.

Only CD45RO-negative cells positively selected for CCR7 counted as naive CD8 cells, so terminally differentiated effector memory CD45RA+ cells were excluded. Each of the donors was a healthy adult who was HIV-negative and had not had a recent acute infection or vaccination. Sequencing was carried out using naive CD8+ T cells sorted from blood. This TCR derives from a man aged 25-45 years in good health. This chain connects TRBV10-2 to TRBJ1-2; possibly TRBD1 for D (6 bases). The CDR3 here is CASSEVTGSYGYTF. The DNA for the CDR3 is TGCGCCAGCAGTGAGGTGACAGGAAGCTATGGCTACACCTTC.